The 24 T cell receptor beta chains given below trace back to one sample, sequenced in a study of cytomegalovirus exposure and HLA in healthy donors. The PCR had 60 Vbeta and 13 Jbeta primers. Some clones are missing from TCRdb's copy, which holds only in-frame ones; the method was immunoSEQ multiplex PCR. The repertoire has approximately 150,000 clones, approximately 79% of them found once; the top ten carry around 6.5%. Sequenced input: PBMCs. These receptor sequences come from a man between 50 and 59 years old in good health and CMV-seropositive.

This clone has more than one count but fewer than ten. The chain joins TRBV4-1 to TRBJ1-2; D call uncertain. The CDR3 has 15 residues. Trimming cost V 1 base and J 0 bases, with 9 bases left between them. Germline values: CDR1 MGHRA, CDR2 YSYEKL. CDR3 nucleotides: TGCGCCAGCAGCCAAGTAGACGGAGCTAACTATGGCTACACCTTC. Translation gives CASSQVDGANYGYTF.

CDR3 sequence (DNA): TGTGCCAGTGGAGGATTCGGGGGTAGGGGCTACACCTTC. Translated, it gives CASGGFGGRGYTF. This rearrangement joins TRBV6-5 to TRBJ1-2, with D maybe TRBD1 (5 bases). V shed 9 bases and J shed 8 bases, with 19 bases lying between them. CDR1 and CDR2 (germline): MNHEY, SVGAGI. This CDR3 has 13 residues.

V is TRBV28 and J is TRBJ1-4; D may be TRBD1 (6 bases). In germline, CDR1 is MDHEN, CDR2 SYDVKM. V lost 5 bases and J 8 bases, leaving 15 bases between the germline ends. This CDR3 spans 14 amino acids. The CDR3 nucleotides read TGTGCCAGCAGTCCCTACGGGGGGGCAGAAAAACTGTTTTTT. It translates to CASSPYGGAEKLFF. Filled out from reference TRBV28 and TRBJ1-4, the complete variable domain reads DVKVTQSSRYLVKRTGEKVFLECVQDMDHENMFWYRQDPGLGLRLIYFSYDVKMKEKGDIPEGYSVSREKKERFSLILESASTNQTSMYLCASSPYGGAEKLFFGSGTQLSVL.

The V and J genes are TRBV30 and TRBJ2-7; tentatively, D is TRBD2 (6 bases). The CDR3 covers 15 residues. Germline V gene data show CDR1 as GTSNPN and CDR2 as SVGIG (reference sequence). Trimming pared 0 bases from V and 4 bases from J, leaving 16 bases between. This chain's CDR3 is CAWSVLGGTEYEQYF. The DNA for the CDR3 is TGTGCCTGGAGTGTCCTCGGCGGGACTGAATACGAGCAGTACTTC.

This clone was detected a few times. This rearrangement joins TRBV5-5 to TRBJ1-1, with 10 bases that match TRBD1. Losses at the gene ends were 5 bases for V and 2 bases for J; bases not matched to a gene: 12. The CDR3 has 17 residues. Germline CDR1 is SGHKS and CDR2 is YYEKEE (reference sequence). CDR3 bases: TGTGCCAGCAGATCCGGACAGGGGGTGTTGCTAAACACTGAAGCTTTCTTT. Its protein is CASRSGQGVLLNTEAFF.

The CDR3 here is CASSLRTGPSYEQYF. For the CDR3, the DNA is TGTGCCAGCAGTTTAAGGACAGGGCCTTCCTACGAGCAGTACTTC. The chain uses TRBV28 and TRBJ2-7; 8 positions match TRBD1. Trimming at V came to 2 bases and at J to 1 base, leaving 4 bases not matched to a gene. In germline, CDR1 is MDHEN, CDR2 SYDVKM. The CDR3 is 15 amino acids.

This clone was seen a single time. V gene TRBV7-8 combines with J gene TRBJ1-2, with D maybe TRBD1 (6 bases). Germline CDR1 reads SGHVS; CDR2 reads FQNEAQ. There are 14 residues in the CDR3. Trimming shortened V by 5 bases and J by 4 bases, and 14 bases separated the two germline ends. For the CDR3, the DNA is TGTGCCAGCAGCGCACAGGGTGCCCTCTATGGCTACACCTTC. It yields the protein CASSAQGALYGYTF.

The V and J genes are TRBV2 and TRBJ1-4, with TRBD1 as a possible D gene (6 bases). The CDR3 spans 14 residues. V lost 4 bases, J lost 8 bases, and 14 bases lay in between. Germline V gene sequence: CDR1 SNHLY, CDR2 FYNNEI. The CDR3 DNA reads as TGTGCCAGCAGTGGACAGGCGGTTGGCGAAAAACTGTTTTTT. Translating it yields CASSGQAVGEKLFF.

The chain joins TRBV21-1 to TRBJ1-1; the table names TRBD1, a call not compared with the DNA. TRBV21-1 represents a pseudogene. This CDR3 comprises 15 residues. The CDR3 region is CASSKGAGMNTEAFF. CDR3 sequence (DNA): TGTGCCAGCAGCAAAGGGGCAGGGATGAACACTGAAGCTTTCTTT.

The chain recombines TRBV30 with TRBJ1-3; the D is unclear. The CDR3 length is 12 residues. V was shortened by 0 bases and J by 4 bases, with 4 bases between the two germline ends. Germline lookup yields CDR1 GTSNPN and CDR2 SVGIG (reference sequence). The CDR3, as DNA: TGTGCCTGGAGTGTACTCGGAAACACCATATATTTT. This encodes CAWSVLGNTIYF.

This clone was counted once. This sequence joins TRBV27 and TRBJ2-7, with a tentative D call TRBD1 (6 bases). CDR1 and CDR2 (germline): MNHEY, SMNVEV (reference sequence). V was cut by 7 bases and J by 1 base, with 14 bases left in between. The CDR3 consists of 14 residues. The CDR3 DNA is TGTGCCAGCACCGGGATGCAGGGGTCCTACGAGCAGTACTTC. The encoded protein is CASTGMQGSYEQYF.

The rearrangement links TRBV10-2 to TRBJ2-2; 7 bases match TRBD1. Looked up from germline, CDR1 is WSHSY and CDR2 is SAAADI. The CDR3 runs 15 residues. Trimming cost V 6 bases and J 6 bases; bases outside gene matches: 10. CDR3 protein: CASRRQGGEPGELFF. CDR3 DNA: TGCGCCAGCAGAAGACAGGGTGGAGAACCCGGGGAGCTGTTTTTT.

The chain links TRBV11-2 to TRBJ1-4; 11 nucleotides align to TRBD1. Trimming took 4 bases from V and 8 from J; bases not matched to a gene: 6. The CDR3 is 15 amino acids. Germline V gene sequence: CDR1 SGHAT, CDR2 FQNNGV. The CDR3 DNA reads as TGTGCCAGCAGCTCGGGGACAGGGGGAGAGGAAAAACTGTTTTTT. Translating gives CASSSGTGGEEKLFF. Combining the CDR3 with reference TRBV11-2 and TRBJ1-4 gives the whole variable domain EAGVAQSPRYKIIEKRQSVAFWCNPISGHATLYWYQQILGQGPKLLIQFQNNGVVDDSQLPKDRFSAERLKGVDSTLKIQPAKLEDSAVYLCASSSGTGGEEKLFFGSGTQLSVL.

The V call is TRBV27, the J call TRBJ1-2; TRBD1 matches at 8 bases. The CDR3 totals 14 residues. V gave up 5 bases and J gave up 5 bases; unmatched junction bases: 7. The germline CDR1 and CDR2 sequences are MNHEY and SMNVEV (reference sequence). CDR3 loop: CASSPGQAIYGYTF. In DNA form, the CDR3 reads TGTGCCAGCAGTCCGGGACAGGCAATATATGGCTACACCTTC.

The V and J genes are TRBV6-7 and TRBJ1-2; tentatively, D is TRBD1 (5 bases). TRBV6-7 is placed among ORFs of uncertain function. The CDR3 contains 16 residues. V was trimmed by 0 bases and J by 0 bases, leaving 11 bases between them. The DNA for the CDR3 is TGTGCCAGCAGTTACTCAACCACAGGTGCTAACTATGGCTACACCTTC. It encodes CASSYSTTGANYGYTF.

CDR3 sequence (DNA): TGCAGCGTCACCGGGACAGGGGGCTTCGAGCAGTACTTC. Translated: CSVTGTGGFEQYF. This chain connects TRBV29-1 to TRBJ2-7; 12 bases line up with TRBD1. This CDR3 is built from 13 residues. In germline, CDR1 is SQVTM, CDR2 ANQGSEA. Germline trimming cut 6 bases from V and 6 bases from J; bases unmatched to any gene: 6.

The genes are TRBV5-1 and TRBJ2-1; TRBD2 agrees at 8 bases. The CDR3 extends over 14 amino acids. The ends lost 2 bases at V and 6 bases at J; junction bases unmatched: 4. Germline V lookup: CDR1 SGHRS, CDR2 YFSETQ. The DNA for the CDR3 is TGCGCCAGCAGCTTTACGGGAGGGCCCAATGAGCAGTTCTTC. It yields the protein CASSFTGGPNEQFF. The full variable domain, in which reference TRBV5-1 and TRBJ2-1 provide the parts outside the CDR3, is KAGVTQTPRYLIKTRGQQVTLSCSPISGHRSVSWYQQTPGQGLQFLFEYFSETQRNKGNFPGRFSGRQFSNSRSEMNVSTLELGDSALYLCASSFTGGPNEQFFGPGTRLTVL.

The J gene is TRBJ2-1, the V gene TRBV5-1; D possibly corresponds to TRBD2 (5 bases). The germline V and J ends were trimmed by 3 bases and 3 bases, with 13 bases remaining between them. Germline V gene sequence: CDR1 SGHRS, CDR2 YFSETQ. This CDR3 comprises 15 residues. CDR3 sequence: CASSSTSAGYNEQFF. Here the CDR3 DNA reads TGCGCCAGCAGCTCAACCTCCGCGGGCTACAATGAGCAGTTCTTC.

The CDR3 here is CASSELGGRTEAFF. The CDR3, as DNA: TGTGCCAGCAGTGAACTAGGAGGGAGGACTGAAGCTTTCTTT. V is TRBV2 and J is TRBJ1-1; D gene ambiguous. This CDR3 comprises 14 residues. Deletions cut 2 bases from V and 5 bases from J, with 12 bases between. Germline V lookup: CDR1 SNHLY, CDR2 FYNNEI. Supplemented by reference TRBV2 and TRBJ1-1, the full variable domain reads EPEVTQTPSHQVTQMGQEVILRCVPISNHLYFYWYRQILGQKVEFLVSFYNNEISEKSEIFDDQFSVERPDGSNFTLKIRSTKLEDSAMYFCASSELGGRTEAFFGQGTRLTVV.

The chain links TRBV5-1 to TRBJ2-5; D not resolved. There are 15 residues in the CDR3. The V and J ends lost 0 bases and 1 base respectively, with 10 bases between them. The germline gives CDR1 SGHRS, CDR2 YFSETQ. CDR3: CASSLGGSTQETQYF. CDR3 DNA sequence: TGCGCCAGCAGCTTGGGAGGCAGCACCCAAGAGACCCAGTACTTC.

The sample holds a few counts of this clone. The chain has TRBV10-3 and TRBJ2-7, with TRBD1 matching 8 bases. CDR3 size: 14 residues. The germline V gene encodes CDR1 ENHRY and CDR2 SYGVKD. With 3 bases clipped from V and 4 bases from J, the junction kept 5 bases outside the gene matches. CDR3 region: CAISDPRTGYEQYF. In nucleotides, the CDR3 is TGTGCCATCAGTGACCCCCGGACAGGGTACGAGCAGTACTTC.

The CDR3 sequence: CASSFLSGLSDSEQFF. DNA for the CDR3: TGTGCCAGCAGTTTCCTCTCGGGACTTTCCGACAGTGAGCAGTTCTTC. The gene calls are TRBV27 and TRBJ2-1; D possibly corresponds to TRBD2 (6 bases). From germline, CDR1 is MNHEY and CDR2 SMNVEV (reference sequence). The CDR3 runs to 16 residues. Between the trimmed V and J ends, which lost 3 bases and 9 bases, there was a span of 21 bases.

The rearrangement links TRBV6-5 to TRBJ2-1; 9 positions match TRBD1. Unmatched junction bases numbered 6, after V lost 2 bases and J lost 4 bases. This CDR3 is built from 16 residues. The V gene's germline CDR1 is MNHEY and CDR2 SVGAGI. CDR3 sequence (DNA): TGTGCCAGCAGTTACAACTCGGGACAGGGATACAATGAGCAGTTCTTC. This codes for CASSYNSGQGYNEQFF.

This clone has a single count. The rearrangement uses TRBV19 and TRBJ1-1; D is ambiguous. The germline V gene encodes CDR1 LNHDA and CDR2 SQIVND (reference sequence). This CDR3 is built from 12 residues. V was cut by 4 bases and J by 1 base, with 4 bases left in between. The CDR3 nucleotides are TGTGCCAGTAGTAGAGGGAACACTGAAGCTTTCTTT. It is translated as CASSRGNTEAFF.